One and the same sample provided the 14 T cell receptor beta chains below, sequenced in a study of tumor-infiltrating lymphocytes in primary liver carcinoma. Production of TCR beta cDNA used 400 to 650 ng total RNA together with a constant-region primer. Construction of TCR beta libraries relied on three successive nested multiplex PCR rounds employing slightly modified ARM-PCR. It was with TRBV1-TRBV30 forward primers and a C-beta reverse primer that the first two PCR rounds were run, at approximately 10 cycles each. TCRdb processed the multiplex PCR reads anew with MiXCR; each CDR3 protein has one entry. Among fewer than 250,000 distinct CDR3 sequences listed, around four fifths were seen once. Unsorted bulk tissue, 20-30 mg of it, served as the source for co-extraction of RNA and DNA. Sample: tumor tissue from primary liver carcinoma. The receptors shown here come from a man aged 40-50 years with primary liver carcinoma and hepatitis B virus infection.

As for this clonotype: An end of the junction differs from the germline gene, which may be a read error. V usage is TRBV11-2 and J usage is TRBJ2-1; no clear D gene. This CDR3 region has 15 residues. Germline CDR1 reads SGHAT; CDR2 reads FQNNGV. Here the CDR3 DNA reads TGTGTCAGCAGCCTAGTCCTCCTCTCCTACAATGAGCAGTTCTTC. As protein: CVSSLVLLSYNEQFF.

As concerns this clonotype: One junction end disagrees with the germline gene, perhaps due to a read error. This chain joins TRBV7-8 and TRBJ2-4, with D possibly being TRBD2 (5 bases). The CDR3 spans 17 residues. Germline loops: CDR1 SGHVS, CDR2 FQNEAQ. CDR3 amino acids: CASSTLFSGLAKNIQYF. Here the CDR3 DNA reads TGTGCTAGCAGCACCCTTTTCAGCGGATTAGCCAAAAACATTCAGTACTTC.

Of note for this clonotype: One end of the junction fails to match germline, which may point to a read error. This chain joins TRBV14 and TRBJ2-1, with D perhaps matching TRBD1 (5 bases). The germline gives CDR1 SGHDN, CDR2 FVKESK. The CDR3 sequence is 16 residues long. CDR3 coding DNA: TGTGCCAGCAGCCCGGATAGGGGTCAGTTTTACAATGGGCAGTTCTTC. Amino acid sequence: CASSPDRGQFYNGQFF.

This clonotype was seen once. Possible read error: a much larger clone is one base away. Since the CDR3 does not end with the conserved phenylalanine or tryptophan, this likely comes from a read error. The genes are TRBV7-9 and TRBJ1-2, with 11 nucleotides matching TRBD1. Germline lookup yields CDR1 SEHNR and CDR2 FQNEAQ (reference sequence). The CDR3 has 16 amino acids. The ends lost 5 bases at V and 4 bases at J; junction bases unmatched: 9. CDR3 nucleotides: TGTGCCAGCAGCCCAGGGCCGGGACAGGGGGGCTATGGCTACACCCTC. The encoded protein is CASSPGPGQGGYGYTL.

On this clonotype: Mismatch with germline at one junction end may stem from a read error. The rearrangement links TRBV29-1 to TRBJ2-7; D may be TRBD2 (7 bases). Per germline, CDR1 SQVTM and CDR2 ANQGSEA. The length of the CDR3 is 13 residues. The CDR3 region has the DNA TGCAGCGCGGCGGTGGGAGGGGGATACGAGCACTACTTC. It specifies CSAAVGGGYEHYF.

This clonotype came up a few times. CDR3 sequence reads: CSASNRGISTEAFF. As DNA, the CDR3 is TGCAGTGCCAGCAACAGGGGGATCAGCACTGAAGCTTTCTTT. The V call is TRBV20-1, the J call TRBJ1-1; TRBD1 aligns across 8 bases. Trimming cost V 6 bases and J 4 bases; bases outside gene matches: 10. This CDR3 is built from 14 residues. The germline gives CDR1 DFQATT, CDR2 SNEGSKA (reference sequence).

Worth noting for this clonotype: The junction shows a germline mismatch at one end, possibly a read error. The V gene is TRBV24-1, the J gene TRBJ2-1; 9 bases match TRBD1. The CDR3 length is 15 residues. Per germline, CDR1 KGHDR and CDR2 SFDVKD. The DNA for the CDR3 is TGTGTCACCAGTGAACGGGGACAGGGAAACAATGAGCAGTTCTTC. Translation gives CVTSERGQGNNEQFF.

Points on this clonotype: Compared with germline, one end of the junction differs, possibly owing to a read error. The chain links TRBV12-3 or TRBV12-4 to TRBJ2-1; maybe TRBD2 (5 bases). The CDR3 extends over 13 amino acids. The CDR3 bases are TGTGCCATCAGTCTCGGACTGAACAACGAGCAGTTCTTC. This sequence encodes CAISLGLNNEQFF.

Concerning this clonotype itself: Germline and junction disagree at one end, which may indicate a read error. The CDR3 here is CVSSDRSVANYGYTF. The CDR3 region has the DNA TGTGTCAGCAGCGACAGATCCGTGGCTAACTATGGCTACACCTTC. The chain links TRBV7-9 to TRBJ1-2, with a possible D match to TRBD1 (5 bases). CDR3 size: 15 residues. The V gene's germline CDR1 is SEHNR and CDR2 FQNEAQ (reference sequence).

Comment on this clonotype: The DNA is left out, because the CDR3 cannot be placed on it with certainty; the CDR3 is given as TCRdb lists it. The rearrangement uses TRBV12-5 and TRBJ1-1. The germline V gene has CDR1 LGHNT and CDR2 FRNRAP. The CDR3 region is 13 residues in length, termini included. The CDR3 protein is CASGLERDNEAFF.

Notes on this clonotype: One junction end does not reproduce the germline sequence, and a read error may be involved. The chain carries TRBV29-1 and TRBJ2-3, with D possibly matching TRBD2 (6 bases). The germline V gene encodes CDR1 SQVTM and CDR2 ANQGSEA. The CDR3 runs 15 residues. The CDR3 DNA follows: TGCTGGGTTGAGGGCGGGGCCGGCATCACAGATACGCAATATTTT. Amino acid sequence: CWVEGGAGITDTQYF.

In its sample, this clonotype was seen once. The V and J genes are TRBV5-1 and TRBJ2-1, with 11 bases identical to TRBD2. V lost 6 bases, J lost 7 bases, and 12 bases stayed unmatched. CDR3 size: 16 residues. Looked up from germline, CDR1 is SGHRS and CDR2 is YFSETQ. CDR3: CASIATGTSGGNEQFF. For the CDR3, the DNA is TGCGCCAGCATCGCTACCGGGACTAGCGGCGGGAATGAGCAGTTCTTC.

Concerning this clonotype itself: At one end the junction does not follow the germline gene, possibly because of a read error. This chain links TRBV11-1 with TRBJ2-2, with D maybe TRBD2 (5 bases). This CDR3 comprises 15 residues. CDR1 and CDR2 from the germline V gene are SGHAT and FQDESV (reference sequence). This chain's CDR3 is CSSSYTAPFSGELFF. In DNA, the CDR3 is TGTTCCAGCAGCTATACAGCACCTTTCTCCGGGGAGTTGTTTTTT.

Of note for this clonotype: Mismatch with germline at one junction end may stem from a read error. The genes are TRBV11-1 and TRBJ2-4, with 7 bases fitting TRBD2. The germline gives CDR1 SGHAT, CDR2 FQDESV (reference sequence). The CDR3 is made up of 17 amino acids. In DNA, the CDR3 is TGTGTCAGCAACTTTCCCGGGACTACCGGGACCAAAAACATTCAATACTTC. As protein: CVSNFPGTTGTKNIQYF.